The clone carrying this T cell receptor (beta chain) has at least ten counts. This sample is drawn from a study of T cells after yellow fever vaccination. This CDR3 spans 12 amino acids. Trimming pared 7 bases from V and 1 base from J, leaving 7 bases between. Germline V gene lookup returns CDR1 SGHTA and CDR2 FQGNSA. From the 5' RACE reads, TCRdb called clonotypes with MiXCR, one entry per CDR3 protein. The repertoire holds 120,000 or so distinct CDR3 sequences, with 8.9% as singletons. The chain has TRBV7-2 and TRBJ1-1, with unresolved D. Sequences were derived from CD8+ T cells sorted from PBMCs, sampled on the day of the yellow fever booster vaccination. The source of this sequence is a man between 18 and 35 years old who received the YFV17D yellow fever vaccine. DNA for the CDR3: TGTGCCAGCACCGTGGGGAACACTGAAGCTTTCTTT. Encoded protein: CASTVGNTEAFF.